This paragraph covers one T cell receptor (beta chain) sequence. What antigen it recognizes has not been identified. No much larger clone is present one base from it, and per-base qualities are unavailable. This entry belongs to a study of graft-versus-host responses after intestinal transplantation (dated by TCRdb to the early 2020s). At the level of the whole study: The transplants that recipients received were multivisceral, liver-intestinal, or isolated intestinal. Rather than being sequenced by the commercial service, samples from a few later patients were sequenced in-house on an Illumina MiSeq and processed with MiXCR. Of the 20 to 30 intestinal transplant recipients enrolled in the cohort, one of whom was a retransplant, a few patients without pretransplant specimens were excluded. Every recipient was given anti-thymocyte globulin induction, followed by roughly 3 years of maintenance tacrolimus and steroids. After intestinal transplantation, graft-versus-host and host-versus-graft alloreactive T cell clones in the graft, circulation and bone marrow were tracked using bulk TCR-beta CDR3 sequencing. Donor T cell macrochimerism was defined as a peak of at least 4% donor T cells among recipient peripheral blood mononuclear cells. Alloreactive clones were identified by sequencing pre-transplant mixed lymphocyte reaction products and comparing them with unstimulated pre-transplant donor and recipient T cells.

Cut back by 0 bases and 0 bases, the V and J ends lie 9 bases apart. CDR1 and CDR2 were assigned from the germline V gene as SGHRS and YFSETQ. The CDR3 numbers 16 residues from cysteine through phenylalanine. The read is trimmed to its CDR3 DNA, 48 bases read in frame from base 1. Taken with the paper, the label for time point translates to: cells obtained before transplantation from donor or recipient. CD3+CD4+ and CD3+CD8+ populations were FACS-sorted from unstimulated pre-transplant donor and recipient cells taken from spleen or lymph nodes. Points the paper makes about the study in general: Early after transplant, peak levels of circulating GvH clones were found to be associated with declines in HvG clones. In patients with donor T cell macrochimerism, the allografts had high GvH to HvG T cell clonal ratios. GvH clones were detected in recipient bone marrow, and some appeared earlier in ileal mucosa or blood, consistent with an intestinal mucosal origin. The relatively low number and heterogeneity of intestinal transplant patients limited the conclusions.

Libraries came from the immunoSEQ multiplex PCR assay. For most patients, genomic DNA was isolated with the Qiagen DNeasy Blood and Tissue Kit and shipped frozen to Adaptive Biotechnologies for TCR sequencing. For most patients, genomic DNA was subjected to high-throughput TCR-beta CDR3 sequencing by Adaptive Biotechnologies. The study's own analysis went as follows. Adaptive's ImmunoSEQ software was the source of the TCR sequencing data for 15 to 20 patients, while three other patients were processed with MiXCR and VDJtools. To correct CD4 versus CD8 sorting errors, sequences present in both subsets at a frequency ratio below 5:1 were removed. CDR3 nucleotide sequences shared between donor and recipient were removed because their origin could not be assigned. To be classed as alloreactive, a clone needed at least 2-fold expansion over unstimulated cells and a minimum CFSE-low frequency of 0.002% (template counts) or 0.001% (read counts). A clone was considered mappable if detected in the sequenced pre-transplant spleen, lymph node, or MLR CFSE-low populations of the donor or recipient. The cumulative frequency of alloreactive clones was calculated as a percentage of all sequences, weighted by copy number. Entries here come from immuneACCESS through TCRdb and include only in-frame sequences with V and J called. Some clones fail to appear in such tables; in the studies checked, an unresolved V gene covers under half of the shortfall, and the cause of the remainder is unknown. The V and J calls and the clone size are those of that table, but D and trimming were determined from the DNA. Within this sample are approximately 120,000 clones, with around nine tenths of them counted one time only. Together, the top ten hold around 0.16% of the sample.

The receptor chain draws on TRBV5-1 and TRBJ1-4, with TRBD1 tentatively as D gene (5 bases match). The sequence was obtained from a human donor who received an intestinal transplant. The sequencing used unstimulated CD4+ T cells sorted from spleen or lymph node cells, collected before intestinal transplant. The CDR3 sequence is CASSLVGTPTNEKLFF. The nucleotides are TGCGCCAGCAGCTTGGTCGGGACGCCAACTAATGAAAAACTGTTTTTT.